These T cell receptor beta chains were read from a single sample in a study of graft-versus-host responses after intestinal transplantation. Their antigen targets remain unknown. TCRdb's table, derived via immunoSEQ multiplex PCR, lists solely in-frame clones and lacks some. Of some 120,000 clones in the sample, about 92% are singletons; the top ten hold 0.23%. The specimen was unstimulated CD4+ T cells sorted from spleen or lymph node cells, collected before transplant. The receptors shown here come from a human donor who was the organ donor for an intestinal transplant. Each CDR3 is given with its conserved first and last residue. Fields, in order: CDR3 DNA, CDR3 protein, V gene, D gene, J gene, clone size. A D gene is named only where the DNA matches it firmly. Clone sizes are given selectively: once, few, many, or a class where the clone is expanded.

CDR3 DNA: TGCGCCAGCAGCTTGTTTCCGGGAGATGGAGAGACCCAGTACTTC
CDR3 protein: CASSLFPGDGETQYF
V gene: TRBV5-1
D gene: -
J gene: TRBJ2-5
clone size: -

CDR3 DNA: TGTGCCAGCAGTGAAGCGCTTCTAGCGTCGGCCTACGAGCAGTACTTC
CDR3 protein: CASSEALLASAYEQYF
V gene: TRBV6-1
D gene: -
J gene: TRBJ2-7
clone size: once

CDR3 DNA: TGTGCCAGCTACAGTACTGGGTTCACCGGGGAGCTGTTTTTT
CDR3 protein: CASYSTGFTGELFF
V gene: TRBV2
D gene: -
J gene: TRBJ2-2
clone size: -

CDR3 DNA: TGCGCCAGCAGCCAAGGGACAGGAAACTCTGGGGCCAACGTCCTGACTTTC
CDR3 protein: CASSQGTGNSGANVLTF
V gene: TRBV4-1
D gene: TRBD1
J gene: TRBJ2-6
clone size: -

CDR3 DNA: TGCGCCAGCAGCCAAGAGTACCTAGCGGGAAAAACCGGGGAGCTGTTTTTT
CDR3 protein: CASSQEYLAGKTGELFF
V gene: TRBV4-1
D gene: TRBD2
J gene: TRBJ2-2
clone size: -

CDR3 DNA: TGTGCCAGCAGGGTACGGGAAAAGGCCTCCTACGAGCAGTACTTC
CDR3 protein: CASRVREKASYEQYF
V gene: TRBV6-1
D gene: -
J gene: TRBJ2-7
clone size: -

CDR3 DNA: TGCAGTGCTAGAGATTGGGGCTACACCTTC
CDR3 protein: CSARDWGYTF
V gene: TRBV20-1
D gene: -
J gene: TRBJ1-2
clone size: -

CDR3 DNA: TGTGCCTGGACCCCCCTTGGGGGCTATGGCTACACCTTC
CDR3 protein: CAWTPLGGYGYTF
V gene: TRBV30
D gene: -
J gene: TRBJ1-2
clone size: once

CDR3 DNA: TGTGCCAGCAGCTTAGCCCGGGGACGCTACAAGTGTGGCTACACCTTC
CDR3 protein: CASSLARGRYKCGYTF
V gene: TRBV11-3
D gene: -
J gene: TRBJ1-2
clone size: once

CDR3 DNA: TGTGCCAGTAGTTCTGGCGGGACAGGTGGCTACGAGCAGTACTTC
CDR3 protein: CASSSGGTGGYEQYF
V gene: TRBV19
D gene: TRBD1
J gene: TRBJ2-7
clone size: -

CDR3 DNA: TGTGCCAGCAGCTCCTTGAGGACAGACCCGACCCAGTACTTC
CDR3 protein: CASSSLRTDPTQYF
V gene: TRBV7-2
D gene: -
J gene: TRBJ2-5
clone size: -

CDR3 DNA: TGTGCCAGCAGCCAGTCATCGGGGTTAGGCCAAGAGACCCAGTACTTC
CDR3 protein: CASSQSSGLGQETQYF
V gene: TRBV7-6
D gene: -
J gene: TRBJ2-5
clone size: -

CDR3 DNA: TGCGCCAGCAGCTTGGAGACTAGCGGGAGAGGCGCCGGGGAGCTGTTTTTT
CDR3 protein: CASSLETSGRGAGELFF
V gene: TRBV5-1
D gene: TRBD2
J gene: TRBJ2-2
clone size: -

CDR3 DNA: TGTGCCAGCAGCCCCAAACAACTAGCGGGAGGGATGAGGGAGCTGTTTTTT
CDR3 protein: CASSPKQLAGGMRELFF
V gene: TRBV7-2
D gene: TRBD2
J gene: TRBJ2-2
clone size: -

CDR3 DNA: TGCGCCAGCAGCTTAGAGGTGTCAGGAAACACCATATATTTT
CDR3 protein: CASSLEVSGNTIYF
V gene: TRBV5-1
D gene: -
J gene: TRBJ1-3
clone size: once

CDR3 DNA: TGTGCCAGCAGGGGGTTAACTAATGAAAAACTGTTTTTT
CDR3 protein: CASRGLTNEKLFF
V gene: TRBV6-6
D gene: -
J gene: TRBJ1-4
clone size: few

CDR3 DNA: TGTGCCAGCAGCACCCGGGACAGGATTAACTATGGCTACACCTTC
CDR3 protein: CASSTRDRINYGYTF
V gene: TRBV7-9
D gene: TRBD1
J gene: TRBJ1-2
clone size: -

CDR3 DNA: TGTGCCAGCAGTGGGACTAGCGGGAGCACAGATACGCAGTATTTT
CDR3 protein: CASSGTSGSTDTQYF
V gene: TRBV25-1
D gene: TRBD2
J gene: TRBJ2-3
clone size: few

CDR3 DNA: TGTGCCAGCAGTCCTCGGACAGGATCCTACGAGCAGTACTTC
CDR3 protein: CASSPRTGSYEQYF
V gene: TRBV25-1
D gene: TRBD1
J gene: TRBJ2-7
clone size: -

CDR3 DNA: TGTGCCAGCAGTTACCTGTCTGAAGCTTTCTTT
CDR3 protein: CASSYLSEAFF
V gene: TRBV6-5
D gene: -
J gene: TRBJ1-1
clone size: -

CDR3 DNA: TGTGCCAGCAGTTACTGGGGGACCCAGTACTTC
CDR3 protein: CASSYWGTQYF
V gene: TRBV6-5
D gene: -
J gene: TRBJ2-5
clone size: -

CDR3 DNA: TGTGCCAGCAGCTTAGGGGGGTACTCCGAGCAGTACTTC
CDR3 protein: CASSLGGYSEQYF
V gene: TRBV11-1
D gene: -
J gene: TRBJ2-7
clone size: few

CDR3 DNA: TGTGCCAGCAGGCCCCCGGGACAGGCCTCCTACGAGCAGTACTTC
CDR3 protein: CASRPPGQASYEQYF
V gene: TRBV2
D gene: TRBD1
J gene: TRBJ2-7
clone size: -

CDR3 DNA: TGTGCCAGCAGCTTAGCGGCAGGCGCCACCGGGGAGCTGTTTTTT
CDR3 protein: CASSLAAGATGELFF
V gene: TRBV11-2
D gene: -
J gene: TRBJ2-2
clone size: -